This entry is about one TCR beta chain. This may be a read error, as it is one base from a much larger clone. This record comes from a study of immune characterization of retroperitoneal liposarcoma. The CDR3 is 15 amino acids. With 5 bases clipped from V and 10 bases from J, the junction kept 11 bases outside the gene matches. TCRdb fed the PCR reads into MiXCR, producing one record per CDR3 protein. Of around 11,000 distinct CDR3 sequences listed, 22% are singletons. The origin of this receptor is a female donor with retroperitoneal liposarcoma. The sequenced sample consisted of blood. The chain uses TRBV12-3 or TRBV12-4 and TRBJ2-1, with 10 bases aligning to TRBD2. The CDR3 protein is CASSKGLAHSYEQFF. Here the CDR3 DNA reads TGTGCCAGCAGTAAGGGACTAGCGCATTCCTACGAGCAGTTCTTC.